One and the same sample provided the 29 T cell receptor beta chains below, sequenced in a study of blood T cell repertoires in COVID-19. TCRdb's table, derived via immunoSEQ multiplex PCR, lists solely in-frame clones and lacks some. The sample has around 110,000 clones, about four fifths seen once. The material sequenced was peripheral blood. All receptors come from a woman between 65 and 79 years old with acute or convalescent COVID-19.

This chain links TRBV10-3 with TRBJ1-3; a possible D gene is TRBD1 (6 bases). CDR3 size: 14 residues. The germline V gene encodes CDR1 ENHRY and CDR2 SYGVKD. V lost 5 bases, J lost 3 bases, and 11 bases lay in between. The CDR3 DNA reads as TGTGCCATCAGTCCACAGGGTGGTGGAAACACCATATATTTT. It is translated as CAISPQGGGNTIYF.

This clone was recorded only once. V is TRBV10-3 and J is TRBJ2-1; 11 bases match TRBD2. CDR1 and CDR2 (germline): ENHRY, SYGVKD. V lost 7 bases, J lost 3 bases, and 14 bases stayed unmatched. CDR3 length: 18 residues. CDR3 nucleotide sequence: TGTGCCATCACTAAAGCCATAACCGGGACTAGCGGCTACAATGAGCAGTTCTTC. This codes for CAITKAITGTSGYNEQFF.

The chain links TRBV18 to TRBJ1-1, with D unclear. V lost 3 bases, J lost 0 bases, and 8 bases lay in between. Germline CDR1 KGHSH, CDR2 LQKENI. The CDR3 is 14 residues long. Written as DNA, the CDR3 is TGTGCCAGCTCACCGTCGTCAGTGAACACTGAAGCTTTCTTT. Its protein is CASSPSSVNTEAFF. The complete variable domain, with remaining parts taken from reference TRBV18 and TRBJ1-1, reads NAGVMQNPRHLVRRRGQEARLRCSPMKGHSHVYWYRQLPEEGLKFMVYLQKENIIDESGMPKERFSAEFPKEGPSILRIQQVVRGDSAAYFCASSPSSVNTEAFFGQGTRLTVV.

V and J are TRBV2 and TRBJ2-5; the D gene is possibly TRBD2 (6 bases). The CDR3 has 15 residues. Germline CDR1 reads SNHLY; CDR2 reads FYNNEI. V was pared by 3 bases and J by 2 bases, with 13 bases between. The CDR3 DNA follows: TGTGCCAGCAGTGATTGGGCGGGACTTCAAGAGACCCAGTACTTC. Its protein is CASSDWAGLQETQYF.

The chain has TRBV11-3 and TRBJ2-3; 11 positions agree with TRBD2. V was pared by 4 bases and J by 1 base, with 16 bases of the junction left unmatched. Per germline, CDR1 SGHNT and CDR2 YENEEA. The CDR3 extends over 20 amino acids. The CDR3 sequence is CASSSQNNPGLAEGTDTQYF. DNA for the CDR3: TGTGCCAGCAGCTCCCAGAACAACCCGGGACTAGCGGAGGGCACAGATACGCAGTATTTT.

This clone was seen only a few times. The chain uses TRBV24-1 and TRBJ2-1; TRBD1 matches 12 bases. V shed 5 bases and J 8 bases; nucleotides not matched to a gene: 6. The CDR3 spans 15 residues. CDR1 and CDR2 from the germline V gene are KGHDR and SFDVKD. This CDR3 is CATSGGQGADDEQFF. The CDR3 DNA reads TGTGCCACCAGTGGGGGACAGGGGGCTGATGATGAGCAGTTCTTC.

The rearrangement uses TRBV18 and TRBJ1-2; no firm D call. The V and J ends lost 3 bases and 2 bases respectively, with 7 bases between them. The CDR3 runs 13 residues. CDR1 KGHSH and CDR2 LQKENI come from the germline V gene. The CDR3 coding sequence is TGTGCCAGCTCACCGGCGACAAACTATGGCTACACCTTC. Protein sequence: CASSPATNYGYTF.

The rearrangement joins TRBV11-2 to TRBJ1-1; a possible D gene is TRBD1 (5 bases). V shed 4 bases and J shed 1 base, with 7 bases lying between them. Germline V CDR1 and CDR2: SGHAT, FQNNGV. The CDR3 consists of 13 residues. The CDR3 loop is CASSSGQNTEAFF. The DNA for the CDR3 is TGTGCCAGCAGCTCAGGGCAGAACACTGAAGCTTTCTTT. The complete variable domain, with remaining parts taken from reference TRBV11-2 and TRBJ1-1, reads EAGVAQSPRYKIIEKRQSVAFWCNPISGHATLYWYQQILGQGPKLLIQFQNNGVVDDSQLPKDRFSAERLKGVDSTLKIQPAKLEDSAVYLCASSSGQNTEAFFGQGTRLTVV.

J is TRBJ2-7 and V is TRBV6-2 or TRBV6-3; weak D call: TRBD1 (6 bases). CDR3 length: 16 residues. V gave up 5 bases and J gave up 4 bases, with 21 bases separating them. Germline CDR1 MNHEY, CDR2 SVGEGT. The CDR3: CASSPGEPTNYYEQYV. CDR3 nucleotide sequence: TGTGCCAGCAGTCCAGGGGAGCCGACTAATTATTACGAGCAGTACGTC.

This clone was seen a single time. DNA for the CDR3: TGTGCCAGTAGTGCCACACGCGCGACAGGGGGCGCCGGCACAGATACGCAGTATTTT. This translates into CASSATRATGGAGTDTQYF. The chain is built from TRBV19 and TRBJ2-3, with 10 bases fitting TRBD1. In germline, CDR1 is LNHDA, CDR2 SQIVND (reference sequence). CDR3 length: 19 amino acids. The ends lost 5 bases at V and 1 base at J; junction bases unmatched: 15.

The V call is TRBV3-1 (or the pseudogene TRBV3-2), the J call TRBJ2-1, with D tentatively TRBD2 (6 bases). Germline lookup yields CDR1 LGHDT and CDR2 YNNKEL (reference sequence). V was clipped by 1 base and J by 2 bases, with 18 bases between them. This CDR3 spans 18 amino acids. CDR3 sequence (DNA): TGTGCCAGCAGCCAAGGGGAGGCAGGACGAAAAGCCTACAATGAGCAGTTCTTC. It specifies CASSQGEAGRKAYNEQFF.

The chain recombines TRBV18 with TRBJ1-1, with D unclear. The V and J ends lost 3 bases and 0 bases respectively, with 8 bases between them. Germline CDR1 KGHSH, CDR2 LQKENI. The CDR3 consists of 14 residues. The CDR3 DNA sequence: TGTGCCAGCTCACCCGGGGTTCTGAACACTGAAGCTTTCTTT. Protein sequence: CASSPGVLNTEAFF. The whole variable domain, filled in from reference TRBV18 and TRBJ1-1, reads NAGVMQNPRHLVRRRGQEARLRCSPMKGHSHVYWYRQLPEEGLKFMVYLQKENIIDESGMPKERFSAEFPKEGPSILRIQQVVRGDSAAYFCASSPGVLNTEAFFGQGTRLTVV.

This clone has only a few counts. The chain carries TRBV27 and TRBJ1-2; TRBD1 might be the D (5 bases). CDR1 and CDR2 from the germline V gene are MNHEY and SMNVEV (reference sequence). CDR3 length: 14 amino acids. Trimming pared 4 bases from V and 4 bases from J, leaving 13 bases between. CDR3 coding DNA: TGTGCCAGCAGTTGGACACAAAGTACCTATGGCTACACCTTC. Protein: CASSWTQSTYGYTF.

The V and J genes are TRBV5-4 and TRBJ2-5; the match to TRBD2 covers 11 bases. The V gene end was trimmed by 0 bases and the J gene end by 5 bases; junction bases not matched to a gene: 9. The CDR3 is 17 residues long. Looked up from germline, CDR1 is SGHNT and CDR2 is YYREEE (reference sequence). The chain's CDR3 is CASSLVGLAGGRETQYF. In DNA form, the CDR3 reads TGTGCCAGCAGCTTGGTAGGGCTAGCGGGGGGTAGGGAGACCCAGTACTTC.

This clone showed up just a few times. V gene TRBV5-6 combines with J gene TRBJ2-4, with D maybe TRBD2 (6 bases). Deletions cut 1 base from V and 8 bases from J, with 22 bases between. Germline V gene sequence: CDR1 SGHDT, CDR2 YYEEEE. The CDR3 loop spans 17 amino acids. The DNA for the CDR3 is TGTGCCAGCAGCTTGCCCCCTCGCGGGACTCCAAGGGACATTCAGTACTTC. The encoded protein is CASSLPPRGTPRDIQYF.

The CDR3 protein is CASSLDISSYNEQFF. The CDR3 DNA is TGCGCCAGCAGCTTGGACATCAGCTCCTACAATGAGCAGTTCTTC. V gene TRBV5-1 combines with J gene TRBJ2-1; no definite D call. The germline gives CDR1 SGHRS, CDR2 YFSETQ. V was trimmed by 0 bases and J by 0 bases, leaving 7 bases between them. The CDR3 extends over 15 amino acids.

The V call is TRBV13, the J call TRBJ2-3; D gene ambiguous. V was clipped by 3 bases and J by 2 bases, with 9 bases between them. Germline V gene sequence: CDR1 PRHDT, CDR2 FYEKMQ (reference sequence). The CDR3 is 14 residues long. The chain's CDR3 is CASSFLEVTDTQYF. Written as DNA, the CDR3 is TGTGCCAGCAGCTTCTTAGAAGTCACAGATACGCAGTATTTT.

The chain combines TRBV14 with TRBJ2-1; TRBD1 matches at 7 bases. The CDR3 consists of 12 residues. Germline V gives CDR1 SGHDN, CDR2 FVKESK. After removal of 3 bases from V and 10 bases from J, the junction contained 3 bases not matched to a gene. The CDR3 sequence: CASSQTGLEQFF. CDR3 bases: TGTGCCAGCAGCCAGACAGGGTTGGAGCAGTTCTTC.

The chain uses TRBV15 and TRBJ2-2, with 10 bases identical to TRBD1. V dropped 5 bases and J dropped 2; count of bases not matched to a gene: 2. CDR3 length: 15 residues. Germline V CDR1 and CDR2: LNHNV, YYDKDF (reference sequence). The CDR3 protein is CATSRTGGNTGELFF. DNA of the CDR3: TGTGCCACCAGCCGGACAGGGGGTAACACCGGGGAGCTGTTTTTT.

The rearrangement uses TRBV7-2 and TRBJ2-3; the D is unclear. Per germline, CDR1 SGHTA and CDR2 FQGNSA. V dropped 3 bases and J dropped 5 bases, with 3 bases sitting between them. The CDR3 consists of 11 residues. CDR3 region: CASSFKDTQYF. The CDR3 DNA sequence: TGTGCCAGCAGCTTTAAAGATACGCAGTATTTT.

The chain uses TRBV4-1 and TRBJ1-5; D perhaps matches TRBD1 (5 bases). The germline gives CDR1 MGHRA, CDR2 YSYEKL. This CDR3 has 13 amino acids. Deletions cut 4 bases from V and 3 bases from J, with 7 bases between. CDR3 sequence reads: CASSLDINQPQHF. The CDR3 nucleotides are TGCGCCAGCAGCCTGGACATCAATCAGCCCCAGCATTTT.

The gene calls are TRBV6-1 and TRBJ1-5; D remains ambiguous. V lost 1 base, J lost 5 bases, and 12 bases lay in between. Germline V CDR1 and CDR2: MNHNS, SASEGT. The CDR3 contains 15 residues. The CDR3 region is CASSEEFEGYQPQHF. CDR3 coding DNA: TGTGCCAGCAGTGAAGAATTTGAGGGTTATCAGCCCCAGCATTTT.

The CDR3 coding sequence is TGTGCCAGCAGCTTTACTACTCGTGCGAACACCGGGGAGCTGTTTTTT. This translates into CASSFTTRANTGELFF. V and J are TRBV9 and TRBJ2-2; D is unclear. The CDR3 runs to 16 residues. V was cut by 4 bases and J by 0 bases, with 13 bases left in between. Per germline, CDR1 SGDLS and CDR2 YYNGEE.

Comment on this clone: This sample includes further DNA sequences coding for the same CDR3. The CDR3 region has the DNA TGTGCCAGCTCACCAGGGGGCAGTCAGCCCCAGCATTTT. Amino acid sequence: CASSPGGSQPQHF. This sequence joins TRBV18 and TRBJ1-5; perhaps TRBD1 as D (6 bases). From germline, CDR1 is KGHSH and CDR2 LQKENI. The CDR3 loop spans 13 amino acids. V was cut by 2 bases and J by 6 bases, with 8 bases left in between. Variable domain in full (rest from reference TRBV18 and TRBJ1-5): NAGVMQNPRHLVRRRGQEARLRCSPMKGHSHVYWYRQLPEEGLKFMVYLQKENIIDESGMPKERFSAEFPKEGPSILRIQQVVRGDSAAYFCASSPGGSQPQHFGDGTRLSIL.

The V and J genes are TRBV7-6 and TRBJ2-5; 7 bases fit TRBD2. Looked up from germline, CDR1 is SGHVS and CDR2 is FNYEAQ. CDR3 length: 15 residues. J gave up 2 bases and V 1 base, and 4 bases lay outside the gene matches. CDR3 coding DNA: TGTGCCAGCAGCTTAGGGGGGGGGAGGCAAGAGACCCAGTACTTC. Translating it yields CASSLGGGRQETQYF.

This clone was counted at least ten times. V usage is TRBV30 and J usage is TRBJ2-3; 9 nucleotides line up with TRBD1. Germline assignment: CDR1 GTSNPN and CDR2 SVGIG (reference sequence). There are 14 residues in the CDR3. V gave up 7 bases and J gave up 3 bases; unmatched junction bases: 8. In DNA, the CDR3 is TGTGCCTTCCGGGACAGGGATCGGACAGATACGCAGTATTTT. This codes for CAFRDRDRTDTQYF.

The V gene is TRBV12-3 or TRBV12-4, the J gene TRBJ1-6, with D unresolved. V was trimmed by 5 bases and J by 7 bases, leaving 9 bases between them. The CDR3 loop spans 13 amino acids. The CDR3 DNA reads as TGTGCCAGCAGTCCCCTCAGGAATTCACCCCTCCACTTT. It is translated as CASSPLRNSPLHF.

The rearrangement joins TRBV11-2 to TRBJ2-7; no firm D call. The length of the CDR3 is 11 residues. Germline V lookup: CDR1 SGHAT, CDR2 FQNNGV. Between the trimmed V and J ends, which lost 2 bases and 5 bases, there was a span of 4 bases. CDR3 residues: CASSLYNEQYV. The CDR3, as DNA: TGTGCCAGCAGCTTATACAACGAGCAGTACGTC.

CDR3 coding DNA: TGTGCCAGCAGCCAAGATCGATGGACAGGGGCTACCTACGAGCAGTACGTC. Its translation is CASSQDRWTGATYEQYV. The gene calls are TRBV14 and TRBJ2-7; 9 bases are shared with TRBD1. Unmatched junction bases numbered 8, after V lost 0 bases and J lost 2 bases. The CDR3 contains 17 residues. Germline V lookup: CDR1 SGHDN, CDR2 FVKESK.